A single sample gave rise to the 8 T cell receptor beta chains below, sequenced in a study of response to subunit inactivated influenza vaccine. TCRdb called the RT-PCR reads again in MiXCR, with one record for every CDR3 protein. Altogether more than 550,000 distinct CDR3 sequences are present, around 11% being singletons, with the ten largest covering about 10%. Sequenced here: PBMCs from blood, sampled on the day of vaccination. The receptors derive from a man aged 45-65 years who received an inactivated influenza vaccine.

The genes are TRBV4-3 and TRBJ1-4; D unresolved. Germline-derived CDR1 and CDR2 are LGHNA and YSLEER. V lost 1 base and J lost 0, with 9 bases in between. The CDR3 consists of 16 residues. The CDR3 loop reads CASSQVPGATNEKLFF. Written as DNA, the CDR3 is TGCGCCAGCAGCCAAGTTCCCGGGGCAACTAATGAAAAACTGTTTTTT.

This clonotype appeared a few times. The V call is TRBV28, the J call TRBJ2-7; the match to TRBD1 covers 7 bases. V was clipped by 3 bases and J by 9 bases; unmatched bases: 5. CDR1 is MDHEN, CDR2 SYDVKM, per germline. The CDR3 consists of 12 residues. The CDR3 loop is CASSFFRDRQYF. The CDR3 coding sequence is TGTGCCAGCAGTTTTTTCCGGGACAGGCAGTACTTC.

This clonotype was recorded a few times. This sequence joins TRBV6-1 and TRBJ2-2, with 10 positions matching TRBD1. The length of the CDR3 is 18 residues. V was clipped by 7 bases and J by 7 bases; unmatched bases: 18. The V gene's germline CDR1 is MNHNS and CDR2 SASEGT. CDR3: CASNTKYPTGGGGGELFF. In DNA form, the CDR3 reads TGTGCCAGCAACACCAAATATCCGACAGGGGGCGGCGGCGGGGAGCTGTTTTTT.

As regards this clonotype: The junction shows a germline mismatch at one end, possibly a read error. This chain uses TRBV20-1 with TRBJ2-7, with TRBD1 matching 7 bases. Per germline, CDR1 DFQATT and CDR2 SNEGSKA (reference sequence). This CDR3 contains 14 residues. CDR3 protein: CIALQGIPLYEQYF. DNA for the CDR3: TGCATTGCTCTACAGGGGATACCCCTCTACGAGCAGTACTTC.

The sample holds many counts of this clonotype. The chain has TRBV28 and TRBJ2-7, with 9 bases lining up with TRBD2. The germline CDR1 and CDR2 sequences are MDHEN and SYDVKM. This CDR3 contains 15 residues. With 6 bases clipped from V and 4 bases from J, the junction kept 10 bases outside the gene matches. The CDR3 protein is CASSTSGRIFYEQYF. The CDR3 DNA is TGTGCCAGCAGCACCAGCGGGAGGATTTTTTACGAGCAGTACTTC.

The chain joins TRBV7-2 to TRBJ1-5; D remains unclear. Trimming pared 1 base from V and 0 bases from J, leaving 7 bases between. The CDR3 contains 15 residues. CDR1 is SGHTA and CDR2 is FQGNSA in the germline V gene. CDR3: CASSLEMSSNQPQHF. The CDR3 DNA sequence: TGTGCCAGCAGCTTAGAAATGTCTAGCAATCAGCCCCAGCATTTT.

The chain couples TRBV7-9 to TRBJ2-5; D assignment may be TRBD1 or TRBD2 (6 bases each). CDR1 and CDR2 from the germline V gene are SEHNR and FQNEAQ (reference sequence). V was shortened by 4 bases and J by 7 bases, with 16 bases between the two germline ends. The CDR3 has 14 amino acids. The CDR3 is CASSSGAGVGTQYF. In DNA form, the CDR3 reads TGTGCCAGCAGCTCGGGGGCCGGCGTTGGGACCCAGTACTTC. The variable domain in full, with the rest retrieved from reference TRBV7-9 and TRBJ2-5, is DTGVSQNPRHKITKRGQNVTFRCDPISEHNRLYWYRQTLGQGPEFLTYFQNEAQLEKSRLLSDRFSAERPKGSFSTLEIQRTEQGDSAMYLCASSSGAGVGTQYFGPGTRLLVL.

V is TRBV24-1 and J is TRBJ2-2; unclear D gene. Looked up from germline, CDR1 is KGHDR and CDR2 is SFDVKD. The CDR3 is made up of 16 amino acids. Trimming removed 5 bases at V and 4 bases at J, with 16 bases between. This chain's CDR3 is CATSGVRSVGTGELFF. In DNA form, the CDR3 reads TGTGCCACCAGTGGAGTCCGGTCGGTTGGCACCGGGGAGCTGTTTTTT.